A selection of T cell receptor beta chains follows, all from one sample in a study of T cell responses to AZD1222 COVID-19 vaccine. Produced via immunoSEQ multiplex PCR; TCRdb's table is partial and in-frame only. The repertoire consists of around 150,000 clones, with about 90% occurring once and the leading ten covering around 7.6%. The sequencing used peripheral blood, collected 28 days after the second dose of the MenACWY control vaccine. The receptor source for this set is an adult who received the MenACWY meningococcal vaccine as a control. The CDR3 runs from the conserved cysteine through the conserved F or W. A D gene is named only where the DNA matches it firmly. Clone size is stated in some rows and not others, as once, few, many or a class when expanded.

d_gene	abundance	v_gene	j_gene	CDR3aa	CDR3nt
-	-	TRBV4-3	TRBJ1-4	CASSQDSFATNEKLFF	TGCGCCAGCAGCCAAGACTCCTTTGCAACTAATGAAAAACTGTTTTTT
-	-	TRBV3-1/TRBV3-2	TRBJ2-5	CASSQDWAGTGIQETQYF	TGTGCCAGCAGCCAAGATTGGGCAGGCACGGGGATCCAAGAGACCCAGTACTTC
-	-	TRBV7-2	TRBJ2-1	CASSFERRNEQFF	TGTGCCAGCAGCTTTGAGCGGCGCAATGAGCAGTTCTTC
-	-	TRBV19	TRBJ1-5	CASGEAYQPQHF	TGTGCCAGCGGGGAGGCCTATCAGCCCCAGCATTTT
-	-	TRBV7-9	TRBJ2-2	CASSFLANTGELFF	TGTGCCAGCAGCTTTCTCGCGAACACCGGGGAGCTGTTTTTT
-	-	TRBV19	TRBJ1-2	CASSLVPEGGYTF	TGTGCCAGTAGTCTCGTGCCTGAGGGCGGCTACACCTTC
-	-	TRBV6-5	TRBJ1-2	CASSYAQGKSMGGYTF	TGTGCCAGCAGTTACGCCCAGGGGAAGTCGATGGGGGGCTACACCTTC
TRBD1	once	TRBV19	TRBJ1-6	CASSGGQGSNSPLHF	TGTGCCAGTAGTGGAGGACAGGGATCGAATTCACCCCTCCACTTT
-	-	TRBV7-3	TRBJ2-2	CASSTVANTGELFF	TGTGCCAGCAGCACCGTAGCGAACACCGGGGAGCTGTTTTTT
-	-	TRBV30	TRBJ1-1	CAWSGSQNTEAFF	TGTGCCTGGAGTGGCAGCCAGAACACTGAAGCTTTCTTT
-	-	TRBV6-5	TRBJ1-6	CASSPPGDHNSPLHF	TGTGCCAGCAGTCCTCCGGGTGACCATAATTCACCCCTCCACTTT
TRBD2	-	TRBV19	TRBJ2-1	CASSARLAGGYNEQFF	TGTGCCAGTAGTGCGAGACTAGCGGGAGGTTACAATGAGCAGTTCTTC
-	-	TRBV11-2	TRBJ2-7	CASSLAGVLLGEQYF	TGTGCCAGCAGCTTAGCGGGAGTTCTCCTAGGGGAGCAGTACTTC
TRBD1	-	TRBV28	TRBJ1-2	CASIPIQDRVYGYTF	TGTGCCAGCATCCCGATACAGGACAGGGTCTATGGCTACACCTTC
-	once	TRBV3-1/TRBV3-2	TRBJ1-5	CASSQYRSSNQPQHF	TGTGCCAGCAGCCAATACAGGTCTAGCAATCAGCCCCAGCATTTT
-	few	TRBV7-9	TRBJ1-1	CASGDVGAHAFF	TGTGCCAGCGGGGATGTGGGGGCGCATGCTTTCTTT
-	-	TRBV19	TRBJ1-1	CASGTVTGVNTEAFF	TGTGCCAGTGGTACCGTGACGGGGGTGAACACTGAAGCTTTCTTT
-	-	TRBV30	TRBJ2-7	CAWSYGDSYEQYF	TGTGCCTGGAGTTACGGGGACTCCTACGAGCAGTACTTC
TRBD2	-	TRBV27	TRBJ2-1	CASSQASGGYNEQFF	TGTGCCAGCAGTCAAGCTAGCGGGGGCTACAATGAGCAGTTCTTC
TRBD1	-	TRBV28	TRBJ1-5	CASSPDRDQPQHF	TGTGCCAGCAGCCCTGACAGGGATCAGCCCCAGCATTTT
TRBD2	-	TRBV7-2	TRBJ2-1	CASSFSGSYNEQFF	TGTGCCAGCAGCTTCAGCGGGAGCTACAATGAGCAGTTCTTC
-	-	TRBV19	TRBJ1-4	CASSIDRHRDRLWKLFF	TGTGCCAGTAGTATAGATCGCCACCGGGACCGCCTTTGGAAACTGTTTTTT
TRBD1	once	TRBV7-6	TRBJ1-1	CASSFRTGGWTEAFF	TGTGCCAGCAGCTTCCGGACAGGGGGCTGGACTGAAGCTTTCTTT
-	-	TRBV28	TRBJ2-3	CASRSTDTQYF	TGTGCCAGCAGGAGCACAGATACGCAGTATTTT
TRBD1	-	TRBV27	TRBJ2-7	CASRGTGETYEQYF	TGTGCCAGCAGGGGGACAGGAGAGACCTACGAGCAGTACTTC
-	once	TRBV19	TRBJ1-4	CASSMAAPVMVKLFF	TGTGCCAGTAGTATGGCGGCACCCGTCATGGTCAAACTGTTTTTT
-	-	TRBV12-3/TRBV12-4	TRBJ1-4	CASSPPAAEKLFF	TGTGCCAGCAGTCCCCCGGCAGCTGAAAAACTGTTTTTT
TRBD2	-	TRBV11-2	TRBJ2-1	CASSFEREGSEQFF	TGTGCCAGCAGCTTCGAGCGGGAGGGCAGTGAGCAGTTCTTC
-	-	TRBV18	TRBJ2-5	CASSPQTDQETQYF	TGTGCCAGCTCACCACAGACAGATCAAGAGACCCAGTACTTC
TRBD2	-	TRBV18	TRBJ2-1	CASSPEAGRGLEQFF	TGTGCCAGCTCACCAGAGGCAGGGAGGGGCTTGGAGCAGTTCTTC
-	-	TRBV28	TRBJ2-4	CASRSQGGAKNIQYF	TGTGCCAGCAGATCACAGGGAGGGGCCAAAAACATTCAGTACTTC
-	-	TRBV6-5	TRBJ2-7	CASRPQGRPREQYF	TGTGCCAGCAGACCGCAGGGGAGGCCCCGCGAGCAGTACTTC
-	once	TRBV7-9	TRBJ1-6	CASSLGENSPLHF	TGTGCCAGCAGCTTAGGAGAGAATTCACCCCTCCACTTT
-	-	TRBV9	TRBJ1-6	CASSVDATLATNSPLHF	TGTGCCAGCAGCGTAGATGCGACCCTCGCGACCAATTCACCCCTCCACTTT
TRBD1	-	TRBV5-1	TRBJ2-7	CASRTEGQASYEQYF	TGCGCCAGCCGAACCGAAGGACAGGCCTCCTACGAGCAGTACTTC
-	-	TRBV9	TRBJ2-7	CASSARPNPSYEQYF	TGTGCCAGCAGCGCCAGACCGAACCCCTCTTACGAGCAGTACTTC
-	-	TRBV4-3	TRBJ1-5	CASSQDIGPVFNQPQHF	TGCGCCAGCAGCCAAGATATCGGCCCGGTCTTCAATCAGCCCCAGCATTTT
-	-	TRBV7-2	TRBJ1-2	CASSLVHRATDGYTF	TGTGCCAGCAGCTTAGTTCACAGGGCGACGGATGGCTACACCTTC
-	-	TRBV7-9	TRBJ2-2	CASSFGVAGELFF	TGTGCCAGCAGCTTCGGGGTGGCCGGGGAGCTGTTTTTT
TRBD1	-	TRBV19	TRBJ2-6	CASSRPGQVLQSGANVLTF	TGTGCCAGTAGTAGACCCGGACAGGTCCTCCAATCTGGGGCCAACGTCCTGACTTTC
TRBD1	-	TRBV29-1	TRBJ2-5	CSVGEGQGAQETQYF	TGCAGCGTTGGGGAAGGACAGGGGGCCCAAGAGACCCAGTACTTC
-	once	TRBV7-3	TRBJ1-1	CASSLFRVTEAFF	TGTGCCAGCAGCTTATTCAGGGTCACTGAAGCTTTCTTT
-	once	TRBV5-1	TRBJ2-2	CASSFQGTDTGELFF	TGCGCCAGCAGCTTTCAGGGGACGGACACCGGGGAGCTGTTTTTT
-	once	TRBV12-3/TRBV12-4	TRBJ1-2	CASSLGGTYGYTF	TGTGCCAGCAGTTTGGGCGGAACCTATGGCTACACCTTC
-	few	TRBV7-2	TRBJ2-1	CASNEGAYNEQFF	TGTGCCAGCAACGAGGGGGCCTACAATGAGCAGTTCTTC
-	-	TRBV5-8	TRBJ2-1	CASSLVRASYNEQFF	TGTGCCAGCAGCTTAGTTAGGGCCAGCTACAATGAGCAGTTCTTC
-	once	TRBV6-5	TRBJ2-7	CASRDRAYEQYF	TGTGCCAGCAGGGACAGAGCCTACGAGCAGTACTTC
-	-	TRBV6-2/TRBV6-3	TRBJ2-5	CASSRAAWETQYF	TGTGCCAGCAGCCGCGCCGCTTGGGAGACCCAGTACTTC